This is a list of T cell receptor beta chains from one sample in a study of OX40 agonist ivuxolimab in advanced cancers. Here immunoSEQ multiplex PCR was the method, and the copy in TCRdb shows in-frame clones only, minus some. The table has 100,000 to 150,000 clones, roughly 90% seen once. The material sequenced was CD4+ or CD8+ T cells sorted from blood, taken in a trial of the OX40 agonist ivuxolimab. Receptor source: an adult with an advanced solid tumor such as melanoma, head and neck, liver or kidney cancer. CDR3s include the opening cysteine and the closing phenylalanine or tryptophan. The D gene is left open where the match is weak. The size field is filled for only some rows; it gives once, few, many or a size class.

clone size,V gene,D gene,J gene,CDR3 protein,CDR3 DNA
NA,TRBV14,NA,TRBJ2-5,CASSQATVGTQYF,TGTGCCAGCAGCCAAGCGACTGTAGGGACCCAGTACTTC
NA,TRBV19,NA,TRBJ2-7,CASSRWSSGAYEQYF,TGTGCCAGTAGTAGATGGTCAAGTGGGGCCTACGAGCAGTACTTC
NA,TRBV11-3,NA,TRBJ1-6,CASSLIPGTNSPLHF,TGTGCCAGCAGCTTAATCCCAGGGACTAATTCACCCCTCCACTTT
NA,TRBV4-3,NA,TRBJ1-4,CASSQEGLTNEKLFF,TGCGCCAGCAGCCAAGAAGGATTAACTAATGAAAAACTGTTTTTT
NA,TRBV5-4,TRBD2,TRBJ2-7,CASSLGTSAPYEQYF,TGTGCCAGCAGCTTAGGGACTAGCGCACCCTACGAGCAGTACTTC
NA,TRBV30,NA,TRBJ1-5,CAWSGGSSSNQPQHF,TGTGCCTGGAGTGGAGGTTCCTCCAGCAATCAGCCCCAGCATTTT
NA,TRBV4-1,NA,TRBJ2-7,CASSQKKEVRYYEQYF,TGCGCCAGCAGCCAAAAAAAGGAAGTTCGCTACTACGAGCAGTACTTC
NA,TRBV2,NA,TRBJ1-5,CASSEVRQPQHF,TGTGCCAGCAGTGAAGTGCGGCAGCCCCAGCATTTT
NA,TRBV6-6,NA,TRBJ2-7,CASSYSRGYEQYF,TGTGCCAGCAGTTACTCACGCGGATACGAGCAGTACTTC
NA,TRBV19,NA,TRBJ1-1,CASSITGENTEAFF,TGTGCCAGTAGTATAACAGGAGAGAACACTGAAGCTTTCTTT
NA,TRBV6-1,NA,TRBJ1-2,CASSEPSGAYGYTF,TGTGCCAGCAGTGAGCCGTCCGGGGCCTATGGCTACACCTTC
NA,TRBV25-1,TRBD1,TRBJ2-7,CASRGQGVAYEQYF,TGTGCCAGCAGAGGGCAGGGGGTAGCATACGAGCAGTACTTC
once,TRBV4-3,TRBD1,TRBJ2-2,CASSQEDRGTNTGELFF,TGCGCCAGCAGCCAAGAAGACAGGGGGACAAACACCGGGGAGCTGTTTTTT
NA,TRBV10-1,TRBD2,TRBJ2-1,CASSEGEGRDEQFF,TGCGCCAGCAGTGAGGGGGAGGGCCGGGATGAGCAGTTCTTC
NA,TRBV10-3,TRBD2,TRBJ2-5,CAISELRIAGEETQYF,TGTGCCATCAGTGAGTTGAGGATTGCGGGAGAAGAGACCCAGTACTTC
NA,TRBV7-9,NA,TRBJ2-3,CASSSPGQSLSTDTQYF,TGTGCCAGCAGCTCACCCGGACAGTCCCTAAGCACAGATACGCAGTATTTT